The 15 T cell receptor beta chains presented below share a single source sample, sequenced in a study of blood T cell repertoires in COVID-19. Sequencing used immunoSEQ multiplex PCR; TCRdb keeps in-frame clones, though not all of them. Of 150,000 or so clones in the sample, about 85% were seen once. The sample was peripheral blood. Receptors originate from a man in his sixties who had recovered from COVID-19.

The chain recombines TRBV27 with TRBJ2-7, with D hard to call. Germline CDR1 reads MNHEY; CDR2 reads SMNVEV (reference sequence). The V gene lost 0 bases and the J gene lost 4 bases, with 10 bases spanning the gap. CDR3 length: 14 residues. The CDR3 loop is CASSLSKLVYEQYF. DNA for the CDR3: TGTGCCAGCAGTTTATCGAAACTGGTTTACGAGCAGTACTTC.

This clone was seen a single time. The chain uses TRBV11-2 and TRBJ1-1, with TRBD1 matching over 8 bases. From germline, CDR1 is SGHAT and CDR2 FQNNGV. This CDR3 contains 15 residues. Trimming took 0 bases from V and 4 from J; bases not matched to a gene: 4. The CDR3 protein is CASSLDRTGTTEAFF. As DNA, the CDR3 is TGTGCCAGCAGCTTAGATAGGACAGGGACCACTGAAGCTTTCTTT. Full variable domain (remainder filled in from reference TRBV11-2 and TRBJ1-1): EAGVAQSPRYKIIEKRQSVAFWCNPISGHATLYWYQQILGQGPKLLIQFQNNGVVDDSQLPKDRFSAERLKGVDSTLKIQPAKLEDSAVYLCASSLDRTGTTEAFFGQGTRLTVV.

This chain connects TRBV7-3 to TRBJ2-1, with TRBD1 matching 8 bases. The CDR3 covers 15 residues. The germline V gene has CDR1 SGHTA and CDR2 FQGTGA. V trimming: 5 bases; J trimming: 2 bases; junction bases outside the gene matches: 5. The CDR3 DNA sequence: TGTGCCAGCAGCGCCGCAGGGGGCGCCTACAATGAGCAGTTCTTC. Its translation is CASSAAGGAYNEQFF.

V is TRBV5-6 and J is TRBJ2-4, with D possibly matching TRBD1 (7 bases). This CDR3 contains 13 residues. The V gene lost 3 bases and the J gene lost 10 bases, with 14 bases spanning the gap. CDR1 SGHDT and CDR2 YYEEEE come from the germline V gene. CDR3 amino acids: CASSWRDRKIQYF. The DNA of the CDR3 is TGTGCCAGCAGCTGGCGGGACAGAAAGATTCAGTACTTC. Complete variable domain (other parts from reference TRBV5-6 and TRBJ2-4): DAGVTQSPTHLIKTRGQQVTLRCSPKSGHDTVSWYQQALGQGPQFIFQYYEEEERQRGNFPDRFSGHQFPNYSSELNVNALLLGDSALYLCASSWRDRKIQYFGAGTRLSVL.

This chain links TRBV7-9 with TRBJ1-2, with D maybe TRBD1 (6 bases). The germline CDR1 and CDR2 sequences are SEHNR and FQNEAQ (reference sequence). The CDR3 consists of 14 residues. Trimming took 7 bases from V and 6 from J, leaving 18 bases between them. The CDR3 coding sequence is TGTGCCAGCACCCCGTTGCAGGGGAACGATGGCTACACCTTC. This gives the protein CASTPLQGNDGYTF.

The chain combines TRBV24-1 with TRBJ2-1, with D possibly matching TRBD1 (6 bases). CDR1 is KGHDR and CDR2 is SFDVKD in the germline V gene. The CDR3 length is 16 residues. Trimming left V 1 base short and J 5 bases short, with 14 bases between. CDR3 loop: CATSDLGQSNNNEQFF. The CDR3 DNA reads TGTGCCACCAGTGATTTAGGACAGTCCAATAACAATGAGCAGTTCTTC.

CDR3 coding DNA: TGTGCCAGCAGTGGACAGGGTGACTCTGGAAACACCATATATTTT. This encodes CASSGQGDSGNTIYF. The chain employs TRBV2 and TRBJ1-3; TRBD1 aligns across 7 bases. The CDR3 covers 15 residues. With V trimmed by 4 bases and J by 0 bases, 3 bases remained unmatched. The germline V gene encodes CDR1 SNHLY and CDR2 FYNNEI.

The sample holds one count of this clone. The V gene is TRBV5-5, the J gene TRBJ2-3; D perhaps matches TRBD1 (5 bases). V shed 0 bases and J shed 6 bases, with 11 bases lying between them. CDR1 and CDR2 (germline): SGHKS, YYEKEE (reference sequence). This CDR3 has 14 residues. CDR3 coding DNA: TGTGCCAGCAGCTTGGTAGGGGAACGGGATACGCAGTATTTT. It translates to CASSLVGERDTQYF.

The chain links TRBV7-9 to TRBJ2-1, with 9 bases identical to TRBD2. This CDR3 contains 16 residues. V dropped 5 bases and J dropped 6; count of bases not matched to a gene: 11. Germline CDR1 SEHNR, CDR2 FQNEAQ (reference sequence). The CDR3 nucleotides are TGTGCCAGCAGCCCCGGGACTAGCTTAGGTTCCAATGAGCAGTTCTTC. Translation gives CASSPGTSLGSNEQFF.

The chain uses TRBV20-1 and TRBJ2-7; 9 nucleotides line up with TRBD1. The CDR3 sequence is 14 residues long. Germline V gene lookup returns CDR1 DFQATT and CDR2 SNEGSKA (reference sequence). The ends lost 3 bases at V and 2 bases at J; junction bases unmatched: 5. This CDR3 is CSASRTGVTYEQYF. CDR3 sequence (DNA): TGCAGTGCTAGTAGGACAGGGGTTACCTACGAGCAGTACTTC.

This rearrangement joins TRBV18 to TRBJ2-2, with TRBD2 matching 9 bases. The V gene's germline CDR1 is KGHSH and CDR2 LQKENI. J lost 0 bases, V lost 8 bases, and 7 bases had no gene match. The CDR3 runs to 16 residues. The CDR3 sequence is CASPTLAGTNTGELFF. CDR3 DNA sequence: TGTGCCAGCCCAACCCTAGCGGGGACGAACACCGGGGAGCTGTTTTTT.

The chain combines TRBV2 with TRBJ2-1; 14 bases line up with TRBD2. Germline CDR1 SNHLY, CDR2 FYNNEI. V trimming: 6 bases; J trimming: 7 bases; junction bases outside the gene matches: 14. The CDR3 runs 18 residues. The CDR3 region has the DNA TGTGCCAGCAGCCCGACAGGACTAGCGGGGGGCGGTAGGAATGAGCAGTTCTTC. This gives the protein CASSPTGLAGGGRNEQFF.

Comment on this clone: One end of the junction does not line up with germline, which may come from a read error. The chain has TRBV7-7 and TRBJ2-5; 8 bases fit TRBD1. CDR1 and CDR2 from the germline V gene are SSHAT and FNYEAQ (reference sequence). The CDR3 covers 15 residues. The CDR3 DNA reads as TGTGCTAGCAGCGCCGGACAGGGTCAACAAGAGACCCAGTACTTC. This gives the protein CASSAGQGQQETQYF.

The V gene is TRBV2, the J gene TRBJ1-5, with a tentative D call TRBD1 (6 bases). V shed 6 bases and J shed 3 bases, with 15 bases lying between them. CDR3 size: 15 residues. CDR1 is SNHLY and CDR2 is FYNNEI in the germline V gene. The CDR3 DNA is TGTGCCAGCAGCGCGGACAGAATTACCAATCAGCCCCAGCATTTT. The encoded protein is CASSADRITNQPQHF.

CDR3 loop: CASRPDRNFYGYTF. DNA for the CDR3: TGTGCCAGTAGACCGGACAGGAACTTCTATGGCTACACCTTC. This chain uses TRBV19 with TRBJ1-2, with 7 positions matching TRBD1. The CDR3 is 14 residues long. CDR1 and CDR2 from the germline V gene are LNHDA and SQIVND (reference sequence). V gave up 6 bases and J gave up 4 bases; unmatched junction bases: 8.